This TCR beta chain derives from a study of blood T cell repertoires in COVID-19. The wider study: Italy, Spain and the United States were the sources of the convalescent and acute COVID-19 samples. In each case, the material was cDNA or gDNA derived from T cells, B-cell-depleted T cells, or PBMCs.

Authors' methods: Counts of nucleated cells, estimated from reference gene primer amplification, were obtained. Sequencing was performed with immunoSEQ multiplex PCR; in TCRdb, only in-frame clones are kept and a portion is missing. V and J calls and clone size follow that table, whereas D and trimming were derived from the DNA. In the table there are approximately 69,000 clones, just under 80% of which are singletons. This clonotype originated in a human donor in a cohort sampled during active COVID-19. Sequencing used peripheral blood.

CDR3 residues: CASHQGVQGNQPQHF. The CDR3, as DNA: TGTGCCAGCCATCAAGGGGTCCAGGGCAATCAGCCCCAGCATTTT. V gene TRBV6-5 combines with J gene TRBJ1-5, with a tentative D call TRBD1 (5 bases). The V and J ends lost 8 bases and 2 bases respectively, with 16 bases between them. The CDR3 has 15 residues. Germline lookup yields CDR1 MNHEY and CDR2 SVGAGI.